Each of the 16 T cell receptor beta chains below was sequenced from the same sample in a study of T cells after yellow fever vaccination. TCRdb called the 5' RACE reads again in MiXCR, with one record for every CDR3 protein. The sample holds 320,000 or so distinct CDR3 sequences; roughly 8.3% are singletons and the top ten take about 16%. The sequencing used PBMCs, collected about 49 days after the first yellow fever vaccination. These receptors came from a man younger than 30 who received the YFV17D yellow fever vaccine.

This clonotype was detected only a few times. J is TRBJ1-4 and V is TRBV20-1; D not certain. This CDR3 is 14 amino acids long. Germline V gives CDR1 DFQATT, CDR2 SNEGSKA (reference sequence). The ends were cut back, 2 bases at V and 0 bases at J, with 7 bases in the middle. The CDR3 sequence is CSARWQPTNEKLFF. For the CDR3, the DNA is TGCAGTGCTAGATGGCAGCCAACTAATGAAAAACTGTTTTTT.

The chain recombines TRBV7-2 with TRBJ1-5; D call uncertain. Germline CDR1 reads SGHTA; CDR2 reads FQGNSA. V lost 4 bases to trimming and J lost 5 bases, with 12 bases between them. The CDR3 has 14 residues. The CDR3 sequence: CASSSGRIDQPQHF. The DNA of the CDR3 is TGTGCCAGCAGCTCAGGACGCATTGATCAGCCCCAGCATTTT.

This clonotype has only a few counts. V and J are TRBV11-1 and TRBJ2-4; possible D gene TRBD2, 5 bases. The germline CDR1 and CDR2 sequences are SGHAT and FQDESV (reference sequence). The CDR3 consists of 14 residues. Trimming removed 5 bases at V and 2 bases at J, with 10 bases between. DNA of the CDR3: TGTGCCAGCAGCCCCCCGGGGACCAAAAACATTCAGTACTTC. This encodes CASSPPGTKNIQYF.

The CDR3 bases are TGCAGCGTACGGGACAGCGGCACTGAAGCTTTCTTT. Protein: CSVRDSGTEAFF. The V call is TRBV29-1, the J call TRBJ1-1; 7 bases match TRBD1. The germline V gene has CDR1 SQVTM and CDR2 ANQGSEA. There are 12 residues in the CDR3. With 6 bases clipped from V and 4 bases from J, the junction kept 5 bases outside the gene matches.

This clonotype occurred a few times. The chain has TRBV5-1 and TRBJ2-4; D not resolved. The germline V and J ends were trimmed by 0 bases and 5 bases, with 9 bases remaining between them. From germline, CDR1 is SGHRS and CDR2 YFSETQ. The CDR3 is made up of 14 amino acids. CDR3 sequence reads: CASSLAGLQNIQYF. CDR3 in DNA: TGCGCCAGCAGCTTGGCGGGTCTCCAAAACATTCAGTACTTC.

This clonotype has a count of ten or more. J is TRBJ1-5 and V is TRBV20-1; D unresolved. The CDR3 sequence is 14 residues long. Germline V gene data show CDR1 as DFQATT and CDR2 as SNEGSKA (reference sequence). V lost 2 bases and J 1 base, leaving 9 bases between the germline ends. The CDR3 nucleotides are TGCAGTGCTAGACGTCCAGCCAGCAATCAGCCCCAGCATTTT. It codes for CSARRPASNQPQHF.

This clonotype was counted a few times. The chain combines TRBV15 with TRBJ1-1; unclear D gene. Germline CDR1 LNHNV, CDR2 YYDKDF (reference sequence). V was shortened by 4 bases and J by 1 base, with 7 bases between the two germline ends. The CDR3 has 13 amino acids. This CDR3 is CATSTQENTEAFF. The CDR3 DNA reads TGTGCCACCAGCACCCAGGAGAACACTGAAGCTTTCTTT.

This chain uses TRBV11-2 with TRBJ2-3; 13 bases are a match to TRBD2. CDR1 is SGHAT and CDR2 is FQNNGV in the germline V gene. The V gene end was trimmed by 3 bases and the J gene end by 7 bases; junction bases not matched to a gene: 4. The CDR3 totals 15 residues. This CDR3 is CASSFGLAGENTQYF. The CDR3 region has the DNA TGTGCCAGCAGCTTTGGACTAGCGGGGGAAAATACGCAGTATTTT.

This clonotype appeared a few times. The chain links TRBV7-9 to TRBJ2-2, with D unresolved. Germline lookup yields CDR1 SEHNR and CDR2 FQNEAQ (reference sequence). The CDR3 runs 16 residues. The ends were cut back, 0 bases at V and 1 base at J, with 9 bases in the middle. CDR3 DNA sequence: TGTGCCAGCAGCTTAGCAGTTTATATGAACACCGGGGAGCTGTTTTTT. Protein: CASSLAVYMNTGELFF.

This clonotype was picked up many times. This rearrangement joins TRBV5-1 to TRBJ2-1; 7 nucleotides agree with TRBD2. This CDR3 is 15 amino acids long. CDR1 is SGHRS and CDR2 is YFSETQ in the germline V gene. Germline trimming cut 2 bases from V and 6 bases from J; bases unmatched to any gene: 8. The CDR3 bases are TGCGCCAGCAGCTTCCCGGGGAGGGGCGGCAATGAGCAGTTCTTC. As protein: CASSFPGRGGNEQFF.

A few counts support this clonotype. The chain has TRBV6-1 and TRBJ1-5; 7 nucleotides line up with TRBD1. The CDR3 covers 14 residues. V was clipped by 6 bases and J by 5 bases; unmatched bases: 7. The germline V gene has CDR1 MNHNS and CDR2 SASEGT. The CDR3 spells CASSLGQVHQPQHF. CDR3 DNA sequence: TGTGCCAGCAGCCTCGGACAGGTCCATCAGCCCCAGCATTTT.

This sequence joins TRBV30 and TRBJ2-2; no reliable D call. Trimming shortened V by 6 bases and J by 5 bases, and 4 bases separated the two germline ends. The CDR3 is made up of 10 amino acids. Germline values: CDR1 GTSNPN, CDR2 SVGIG (reference sequence). The CDR3 sequence: CACNTGELFF. For the CDR3, the DNA is TGTGCCTGCAATACCGGGGAGCTGTTTTTT. Full variable domain (missing parts from reference TRBV30 and TRBJ2-2): SQTIHQWPATLVQPVGSPLSLECTVEGTSNPNLYWYRQAAGRGLQLLFYSVGIGQISSEVPQNLSASRPQDRQFILSSKKLLLSDSGFYLCACNTGELFFGEGSRLTVL.

This clonotype was detected a few times. The genes are TRBV12-3 or TRBV12-4 and TRBJ1-2; 8 bases match TRBD1. The junction had 11 bases not matched to a gene; V was cut back by 6 bases and J by 8 bases. This CDR3 is built from 14 residues. CDR3 DNA: TGTGCCAGCAGGATTTCAGGGGGCGGCGGAGGCTACACCTTC. Translated, it gives CASRISGGGGGYTF.

In this sample, this clonotype turned up a few times. The gene calls are TRBV7-9 and TRBJ1-2; D is undetermined. Germline V CDR1 and CDR2: SEHNR, FQNEAQ (reference sequence). The CDR3 totals 14 residues. The V end was cut by 5 bases, the J end by 4 bases, with 14 bases between. The CDR3 protein is CASSANKGSYGYTF. The CDR3 DNA sequence: TGTGCCAGCAGCGCGAACAAGGGCTCCTATGGCTACACCTTC.

J is TRBJ2-2 and V is TRBV2; perhaps TRBD2 as D (5 bases). The length of the CDR3 is 14 residues. CDR1 is SNHLY and CDR2 is FYNNEI in the germline V gene. The V end was cut by 6 bases, the J end by 5 bases, with 13 bases between. In nucleotides, the CDR3 is TGTGCCAGCAGGCTGGGAACGGGGACCGGGGAGCTGTTTTTT. This codes for CASRLGTGTGELFF.

This clonotype occurred a few times. The chain is built from TRBV7-2 and TRBJ2-1; tentative D call: TRBD1 (6 bases). CDR1 and CDR2 (germline): SGHTA, FQGNSA. The length of the CDR3 is 15 residues. Here the CDR3 reads CASTPHTGTPFEQFF. The CDR3 nucleotides are TGTGCTTCAACGCCACACACAGGGACCCCATTTGAGCAGTTCTTC.